This entry lists 20 T cell receptor beta chains sequenced from one sample in a study of blood T cells in healthy people across ages. It was with a sample-barcoded 5' primer and a J-beta primer mix that a second PCR of roughly 7 to 12 cycles was run. TCRdb re-derived calls from the 5' RACE reads in MiXCR, one entry per CDR3 protein. The sample has 800,000 to 950,000 distinct CDR3 sequences; 25% to 30% are singletons. In addition, the sample was reused for a study of T cells of mothers and their children.

Sequencing input: blood. The receptors derive from a woman aged 40-49 years in good health.

This clonotype was seen a handful of times. The chain joins TRBV5-1 to TRBJ2-3, with 8 positions matching TRBD2. V lost 6 bases and J lost 6; bases outside the gene matches: 6. Germline CDR1 is SGHRS and CDR2 is YFSETQ. This CDR3 region has 13 residues. The CDR3: CASIQAGGDTQYF. Here the CDR3 DNA reads TGCGCCAGCATCCAGGCGGGGGGCGATACGCAGTATTTT.

This clonotype showed up just a few times. The gene calls are TRBV3-1 and TRBJ2-3; 10 nucleotides align to TRBD2. V lost 1 base and J lost 5; bases outside the gene matches: 15. Per germline, CDR1 LGHDT and CDR2 YNNKEL (reference sequence). CDR3 length: 19 amino acids. The CDR3 region is CASSQGSGTGLAEQDTQYF. CDR3 in DNA: TGTGCCAGCAGCCAAGGATCCGGGACTGGACTAGCGGAACAAGATACGCAGTATTTT.

This clonotype was seen many times. The CDR3 reads CASSLVSDPRYEQYF. As DNA, the CDR3 is TGTGCCAGCAGCTTAGTGTCAGACCCCCGCTACGAGCAGTACTTC. V gene TRBV7-2 combines with J gene TRBJ2-7; the D is unclear. The CDR3 extends over 15 amino acids. Trimming took 1 base from V and 3 from J, leaving 13 bases between them. Per germline, CDR1 SGHTA and CDR2 FQGNSA.

The sample holds a few counts of this clonotype. The rearrangement links TRBV5-1 to TRBJ1-2; no clear D gene. The CDR3 is 14 amino acids. Germline-derived CDR1 and CDR2 are SGHRS and YFSETQ. V lost 1 base and J 2 bases, leaving 9 bases between the germline ends. The CDR3 reads CASSLSQENYGYTF. CDR3 sequence (DNA): TGCGCCAGCAGCTTGTCCCAGGAGAACTATGGCTACACCTTC.

As for this clonotype: Since a much larger clone is just one base distant, this may be a read error. The rearrangement joins TRBV10-3 to TRBJ2-1, with D unresolved. From germline, CDR1 is ENHRY and CDR2 SYGVKD. The ends were cut back, 0 bases at V and 10 bases at J, with 7 bases in the middle. The CDR3 loop spans 12 amino acids. The CDR3, as DNA: TGTGCCATCAGTGAGTCTGAGGACGAGCAGTTCTTC. It is translated as CAISESEDEQFF.

A remark on this clonotype: The conserved closing phenylalanine or tryptophan is absent in this CDR3, likely reflecting a read error. This rearrangement joins TRBV28 to TRBJ2-1; D remains ambiguous. This CDR3 contains 17 residues. With 3 bases removed from V and 0 bases from J, the gap between germline ends came to 15 bases. The germline gives CDR1 MDHEN, CDR2 SYDVKM. In DNA, the CDR3 is TGTGCCAGCAGTTTCTATTCGACTGGGAACTCCTACAATGAGCAGTTCCTC. It translates to CASSFYSTGNSYNEQFL.

This clonotype came up a few times. The chain couples TRBV4-1 to TRBJ1-1; D call uncertain. Between the trimmed V and J ends, which lost 1 base and 5 bases, there was a span of 11 bases. Germline V gives CDR1 MGHRA, CDR2 YSYEKL. The CDR3 spans 14 residues. Written as DNA, the CDR3 is TGCGCCAGCAGCCAAGCGGTAGGTTTAACTGAAGCTTTCTTT. It codes for CASSQAVGLTEAFF.

V and J are TRBV12-3 or TRBV12-4 and TRBJ1-2; TRBD1 might be the D (6 bases). CDR3 size: 17 residues. V dropped 3 bases and J dropped 1 base, with 18 bases sitting between them. Here the CDR3 DNA reads TGTGCCAGCAGTTTTCTTCGCTGGACAGAATATAACTATGGCTACACCTTC. This translates into CASSFLRWTEYNYGYTF.

This sequence joins TRBV5-4 and TRBJ2-2; either TRBD1 or TRBD2 may fit D (6 bases each). In germline, CDR1 is SGHNT, CDR2 YYREEE (reference sequence). The CDR3 length is 15 residues. Trimming stripped 0 bases from V and 7 bases from J, with 13 bases between. The CDR3 sequence: CASSLAPGADGELFF. The CDR3 bases are TGTGCCAGCAGCTTGGCTCCGGGGGCTGACGGGGAGCTGTTTTTT.

A few counts support this clonotype. The chain carries TRBV4-3 and TRBJ2-5; 8 bases align to TRBD2. The CDR3 consists of 18 residues. Per germline, CDR1 LGHNA and CDR2 YSLEER. Losses at the gene ends were 4 bases for V and 2 bases for J; bases not matched to a gene: 15. The CDR3 sequence: CASSRRVLGGGPQETQYF. In DNA, the CDR3 is TGCGCCAGCAGCCGTCGAGTTTTGGGCGGGGGGCCTCAAGAGACCCAGTACTTC.

This clonotype was counted between two and nine times. V is TRBV10-3 and J is TRBJ2-1; no reliable D call. The germline V and J ends were trimmed by 10 bases and 0 bases, with 16 bases remaining between them. The CDR3 has 15 residues. Germline CDR1 and CDR2: ENHRY and SYGVKD. CDR3 in DNA: TGTGCCAACATCAGCCAACATGACTCCTACAATGAGCAGTTCTTC. Translating gives CANISQHDSYNEQFF.

This clonotype was seen more than once but under ten times. The rearrangement joins TRBV28 to TRBJ1-2, with 9 bases matching TRBD1. The CDR3 runs to 13 residues. Germline-derived CDR1 and CDR2 are MDHEN and SYDVKM. V lost 6 bases to trimming and J lost 8 bases; unmatched junction nucleotides: 7. The CDR3 DNA reads TGTGCCAGCAGATCGGCCGGGACAGGGGGCTACACCTTC. Amino acids: CASRSAGTGGYTF.

The chain is built from TRBV13 and TRBJ2-5; 9 bases are a match to TRBD2. Germline loops: CDR1 PRHDT, CDR2 FYEKMQ (reference sequence). This CDR3 has 16 residues. Germline trimming cut 4 bases from V and 5 bases from J; bases unmatched to any gene: 11. The CDR3 nucleotides read TGTGCCAGCAGCTGGTTTACCGGGACTAGCCGTGAGACCCAGTACTTC. It encodes CASSWFTGTSRETQYF.

The J gene is TRBJ2-7, the V gene TRBV3-1; TRBD1 is a possible D gene (6 bases). This CDR3 region has 15 residues. Germline CDR1 and CDR2: LGHDT and YNNKEL (reference sequence). V was trimmed by 3 bases and J by 5 bases, leaving 17 bases between them. In DNA, the CDR3 is TGTGCCAGCAGCCATGGGTCGACAGGACTCGACGAGCAGTACTTC. Residues: CASSHGSTGLDEQYF.

CDR3 bases: TGCAGCGTATTCCGGGCCTCCTCCTACGAGCAGTACTTC. Its translation is CSVFRASSYEQYF. This chain links TRBV29-1 with TRBJ2-7; D not certain. The CDR3 is made up of 13 amino acids. Germline CDR1 reads SQVTM; CDR2 reads ANQGSEA. Trimming cost V 6 bases and J 0 bases, with 12 bases left between them.

The V gene is TRBV27, the J gene TRBJ2-2; D gene unclear. The CDR3 extends over 13 amino acids. V lost 5 bases, J lost 4 bases, and 8 bases lay in between. CDR1 and CDR2 (germline): MNHEY, SMNVEV (reference sequence). CDR3 sequence reads: CASSHTVTGELFF. CDR3 coding DNA: TGTGCCAGCAGTCACACAGTCACCGGGGAGCTGTTTTTT.

At least ten counts were recorded for this clonotype. This rearrangement joins TRBV20-1 to TRBJ1-5, with 7 bases identical to TRBD1. The length of the CDR3 is 19 residues. In germline, CDR1 is DFQATT, CDR2 SNEGSKA (reference sequence). Trimming at V came to 6 bases and at J to 0 bases, leaving 20 bases not matched to a gene. DNA for the CDR3: TGCAGTGCCAAAGTTCCGGGACAGAGTCTACCCTATAGCAATCAGCCCCAGCATTTT. Its translation is CSAKVPGQSLPYSNQPQHF.

The chain couples TRBV12-3 or TRBV12-4 to TRBJ1-2, with D possibly being TRBD1 (6 bases). The CDR3 totals 13 residues. V shed 6 bases and J shed 2 bases, with 10 bases lying between them. This CDR3 is CASSHTGNYGYTF. The CDR3 DNA sequence: TGTGCCAGCAGCCACACAGGGAACTATGGCTACACCTTC.

This clonotype was picked up many times. The V call is TRBV5-5, the J call TRBJ2-5; 7 nucleotides line up with TRBD1. This CDR3 contains 14 residues. V trimming: 0 bases; J trimming: 3 bases; junction bases outside the gene matches: 2. Looked up from germline, CDR1 is SGHKS and CDR2 is YYEKEE (reference sequence). The CDR3 spells CASSLEQGEETQYF. For the CDR3, the DNA is TGTGCCAGCAGCTTGGAGCAGGGGGAAGAGACCCAGTACTTC.

This clonotype was recorded a few times. The V call is TRBV5-1, the J call TRBJ2-5; 8 bases agree with TRBD2. The CDR3 extends over 13 amino acids. The germline gives CDR1 SGHRS, CDR2 YFSETQ. Germline trimming cut 6 bases from V and 5 bases from J; bases unmatched to any gene: 6. The CDR3 sequence is CASTAGGLETQYF. The DNA of the CDR3 is TGCGCCAGCACGGCGGGGGGCCTCGAGACCCAGTACTTC.